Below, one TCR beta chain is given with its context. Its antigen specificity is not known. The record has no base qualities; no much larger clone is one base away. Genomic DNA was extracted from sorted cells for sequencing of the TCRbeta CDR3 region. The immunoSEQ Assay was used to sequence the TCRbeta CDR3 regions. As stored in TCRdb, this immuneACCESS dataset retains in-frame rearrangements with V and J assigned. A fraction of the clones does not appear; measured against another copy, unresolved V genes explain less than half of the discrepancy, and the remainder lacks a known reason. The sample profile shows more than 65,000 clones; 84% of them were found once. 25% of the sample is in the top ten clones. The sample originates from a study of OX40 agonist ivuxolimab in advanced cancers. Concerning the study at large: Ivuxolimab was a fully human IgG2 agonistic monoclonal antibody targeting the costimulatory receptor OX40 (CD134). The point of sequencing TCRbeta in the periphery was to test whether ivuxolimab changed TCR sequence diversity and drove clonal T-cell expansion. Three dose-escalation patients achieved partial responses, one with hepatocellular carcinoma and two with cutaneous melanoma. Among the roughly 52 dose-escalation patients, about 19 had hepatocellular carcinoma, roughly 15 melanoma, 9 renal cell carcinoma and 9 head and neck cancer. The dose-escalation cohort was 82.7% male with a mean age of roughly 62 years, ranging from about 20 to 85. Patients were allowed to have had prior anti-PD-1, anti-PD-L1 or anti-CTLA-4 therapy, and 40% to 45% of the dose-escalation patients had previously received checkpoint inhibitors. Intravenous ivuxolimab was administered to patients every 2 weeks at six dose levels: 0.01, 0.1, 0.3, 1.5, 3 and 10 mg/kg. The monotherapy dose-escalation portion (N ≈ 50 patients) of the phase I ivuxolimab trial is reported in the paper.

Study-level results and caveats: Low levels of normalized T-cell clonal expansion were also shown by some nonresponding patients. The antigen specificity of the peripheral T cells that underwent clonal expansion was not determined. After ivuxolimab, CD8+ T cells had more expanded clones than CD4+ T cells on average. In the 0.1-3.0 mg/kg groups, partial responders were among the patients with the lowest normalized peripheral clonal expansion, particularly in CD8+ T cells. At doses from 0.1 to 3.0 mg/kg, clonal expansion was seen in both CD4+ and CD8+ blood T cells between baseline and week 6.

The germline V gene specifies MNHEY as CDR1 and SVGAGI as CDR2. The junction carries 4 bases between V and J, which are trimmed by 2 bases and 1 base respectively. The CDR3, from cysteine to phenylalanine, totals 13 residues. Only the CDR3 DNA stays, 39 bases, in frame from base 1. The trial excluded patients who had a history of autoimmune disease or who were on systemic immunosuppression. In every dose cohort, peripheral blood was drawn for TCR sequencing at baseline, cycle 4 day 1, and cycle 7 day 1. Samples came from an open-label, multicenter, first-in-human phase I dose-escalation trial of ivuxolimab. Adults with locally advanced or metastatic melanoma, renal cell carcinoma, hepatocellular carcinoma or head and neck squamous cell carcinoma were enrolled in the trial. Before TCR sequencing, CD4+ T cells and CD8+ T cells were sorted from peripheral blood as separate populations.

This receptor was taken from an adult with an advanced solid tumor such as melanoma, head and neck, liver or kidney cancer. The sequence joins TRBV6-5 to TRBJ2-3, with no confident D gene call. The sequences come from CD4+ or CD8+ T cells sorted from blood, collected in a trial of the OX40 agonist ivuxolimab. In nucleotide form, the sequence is TGTGCCAGCAGTTACCGGCGCACAGATACGCAGTATTTT. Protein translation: CASSYRRTDTQYF.